One and the same sample provided the 21 T cell receptor beta chains below, sequenced in a study of T-cell reconstitution after alpha-beta-depleted transplantation in children. Preparing the TCRbeta library involved the use of unique molecular identifiers. MiXCR was run by TCRdb on the PCR reads, yielding one entry per CDR3 protein. Among around 250,000 distinct CDR3 sequences listed, 25% were seen once. Sequences were derived from PBMCs, sampled before TCRalphabeta/CD19-depleted stem cell transplant. The origin of the receptors is a girl aged 2 to 9 with Fanconi anemia, due to receive a stem cell transplant.

The J gene is TRBJ2-7, the V gene TRBV27; the D is unclear. Germline lookup yields CDR1 MNHEY and CDR2 SMNVEV (reference sequence). V lost 5 bases, J lost 2 bases, and 19 bases lay in between. This CDR3 has 16 amino acids. The CDR3 protein is CASSPSQSLTPYEQYF. The CDR3 nucleotides are TGTGCCAGCAGTCCGTCACAGAGCTTGACCCCCTACGAGCAGTACTTC.

This clonotype was seen many times. This rearrangement joins TRBV4-2 to TRBJ2-3; TRBD2 matches at 14 bases. Trimming took 1 base from V and 0 from J; bases not matched to a gene: 9. Germline V gives CDR1 LGHNA, CDR2 YNFKEQ. The CDR3 has 20 residues. The CDR3 here is CASSQVRLAGGIPSTDTQYF. CDR3 coding DNA: TGTGCCAGCAGCCAAGTTAGACTAGCGGGAGGGATTCCTAGCACAGATACGCAGTATTTT.

In its sample, this clonotype was seen once. The V and J genes are TRBV10-3 and TRBJ2-1, with D uncertain. From germline, CDR1 is ENHRY and CDR2 SYGVKD. CDR3 length: 15 amino acids. The germline V and J ends were trimmed by 2 bases and 0 bases, with 8 bases remaining between them. The CDR3 protein is CAISEQPSSYNEQFF. CDR3 DNA: TGTGCCATCAGTGAGCAGCCGAGCTCCTACAATGAGCAGTTCTTC.

The chain recombines TRBV29-1 with TRBJ1-1; D is possibly TRBD1 (5 bases). The CDR3 consists of 13 residues. Germline V gene data show CDR1 as SQVTM and CDR2 as ANQGSEA. V gave up 7 bases and J gave up 7 bases, with 19 bases separating them. In DNA form, the CDR3 reads TGCAGCGGGTGGGGCAGATCCATTAGTGAAGCTTTCTTT. Protein product: CSGWGRSISEAFF.

DNA of the CDR3: TGCGCCAGCAGCACCCGACAGAGAGGCACCGGGGAGCTGTTTTTT. Translating it yields CASSTRQRGTGELFF. This sequence joins TRBV5-1 and TRBJ2-2; possibly TRBD1 for D (5 bases). Germline values: CDR1 SGHRS, CDR2 YFSETQ. Deletions cut 4 bases from V and 4 bases from J, with 14 bases between. The CDR3 consists of 15 residues.

This clonotype was picked up a small number of times. This rearrangement joins TRBV20-1 to TRBJ1-6; tentatively, D is TRBD1 (6 bases). The CDR3 spans 14 residues. Between the trimmed V and J ends, which lost 5 bases and 6 bases, there was a span of 14 bases. Germline lookup yields CDR1 DFQATT and CDR2 SNEGSKA (reference sequence). This CDR3 is CSAATTGVNSPLHF. Written as DNA, the CDR3 is TGCAGTGCTGCCACGACAGGCGTTAATTCACCCCTCCACTTT.

This clonotype has a count of ten or more. This sequence joins TRBV12-3 or TRBV12-4 and TRBJ2-1; 7 bases map to TRBD1. V gave up 5 bases and J gave up 3 bases; unmatched junction bases: 7. This CDR3 comprises 15 residues. The CDR3 protein is CASSPGTVGYNEQFF. As DNA, the CDR3 is TGTGCCAGCAGTCCGGGGACAGTGGGCTACAATGAGCAGTTCTTC.

The chain is built from TRBV9 and TRBJ2-2; no definite D call. The CDR3 has 13 residues. Germline V gene data show CDR1 as SGDLS and CDR2 as YYNGEE. The ends were cut back, 0 bases at V and 4 bases at J, with 4 bases in the middle. In DNA, the CDR3 is TGTGCCAGCAGCGTAGTGGGCACCGGGGAGCTGTTTTTT. Its translation is CASSVVGTGELFF.

The chain has TRBV10-2 and TRBJ2-2, with no clear D. Deletions cut 2 bases from V and 7 bases from J, with 11 bases between. Germline V gene lookup returns CDR1 WSHSY and CDR2 SAAADI. The CDR3 totals 14 residues. CDR3 residues: CASSEARWNGELFF. In DNA, the CDR3 is TGCGCCAGCAGTGAGGCCAGGTGGAACGGGGAGCTGTTTTTT.

CDR3 residues: CASSKVTPDSSGEQFF. CDR3 in DNA: TGTGCCAGCAGCAAAGTGACACCTGACTCCTCGGGGGAGCAGTTCTTC. The V and J genes are TRBV21-1 and TRBJ2-1. TRBV21-1 is described as a pseudogene. The CDR3 consists of 16 residues.

This clonotype was counted many times. The rearrangement links TRBV9 to TRBJ2-2; 9 bases align to TRBD1. The CDR3 runs to 16 residues. From germline, CDR1 is SGDLS and CDR2 YYNGEE. Trimming cost V 4 bases and J 3 bases; bases outside gene matches: 7. The DNA of the CDR3 is TGTGCCAGCAGCCCTCGGACAGGGGAGTACACCGGGGAGCTGTTTTTT. Its translation: CASSPRTGEYTGELFF.

The chain employs TRBV9 and TRBJ2-4; D may be TRBD2 (6 bases). Between the trimmed V and J ends, which lost 3 bases and 7 bases, there was a span of 11 bases. This CDR3 is 13 amino acids long. Germline assignment: CDR1 SGDLS and CDR2 YYNGEE. The chain's CDR3 is CASSAASANIQYF. CDR3 coding DNA: TGTGCCAGCAGCGCGGCTAGCGCGAACATTCAGTACTTC. Variable domain in full (rest from reference TRBV9 and TRBJ2-4): DSGVTQTPKHLITATGQRVTLRCSPRSGDLSVYWYQQSLDQGLQFLIQYYNGEERAKGNILERFSAQQFPDLHSELNLSSLELGDSALYFCASSAASANIQYFGAGTRLSVL.

This clonotype was counted at least ten times. The J gene is TRBJ1-2, the V gene TRBV6-1; D might be TRBD1 (5 bases). The CDR3 sequence is 12 residues long. The V gene lost 7 bases and the J gene lost 8 bases, with 14 bases spanning the gap. Germline loops: CDR1 MNHNS, CDR2 SASEGT. CDR3 protein: CASKGTGDGYTF. The CDR3 bases are TGTGCCAGCAAAGGAACCGGGGACGGCTACACCTTC.

This clonotype turned up a few times. V gene TRBV7-9 combines with J gene TRBJ1-4; TRBD1 matches at 8 bases. Germline V gene sequence: CDR1 SEHNR, CDR2 FQNEAQ (reference sequence). This CDR3 has 15 residues. The junction had 7 bases not matched to a gene; V was cut back by 5 bases and J by 5 bases. CDR3 amino acids: CASSARGPLNEKLFF. As DNA, the CDR3 is TGTGCCAGCAGCGCCAGGGGGCCCTTGAATGAAAAACTGTTTTTT. The full variable domain, in which reference TRBV7-9 and TRBJ1-4 provide the parts outside the CDR3, is DTGVSQNPRHKITKRGQNVTFRCDPISEHNRLYWYRQTLGQGPEFLTYFQNEAQLEKSRLLSDRFSAERPKGSFSTLEIQRTEQGDSAMYLCASSARGPLNEKLFFGSGTQLSVL.

The chain links TRBV5-1 to TRBJ2-3; D remains ambiguous. V lost 0 bases and J lost 0, with 8 bases in between. CDR1 SGHRS and CDR2 YFSETQ come from the germline V gene. The CDR3 contains 15 residues. The CDR3 region is CASSLVGASTDTQYF. The CDR3 DNA is TGCGCCAGCAGCTTGGTGGGTGCTAGCACAGATACGCAGTATTTT.

This clonotype was observed a few times. The chain couples TRBV28 to TRBJ2-7, with D possibly being TRBD1 or TRBD2 (6 bases each). Germline assignment: CDR1 MDHEN and CDR2 SYDVKM. The CDR3 is made up of 15 amino acids. Trimming removed 3 bases at V and 2 bases at J, with 14 bases between. The CDR3 reads CASSLPRGRAYEQYF. DNA for the CDR3: TGTGCCAGCAGTTTGCCCCGGGGGCGCGCCTACGAGCAGTACTTC.

The chain combines TRBV12-3 or TRBV12-4 with TRBJ2-1; D is unresolved. The V end was cut by 6 bases, the J end by 7 bases, with 7 bases between. This CDR3 is built from 11 residues. The CDR3 sequence is CASSEPNEQFF. As DNA, the CDR3 is TGTGCCAGCAGCGAGCCTAATGAGCAGTTCTTC.

The V gene is TRBV19, the J gene TRBJ1-1; no firm D call. V was pared by 6 bases and J by 7 bases, with 9 bases between. The CDR3 is 11 amino acids. Germline CDR1 and CDR2: LNHDA and SQIVND (reference sequence). DNA of the CDR3: TGTGCCAGTAGCCAGTGGTTTGAAGCTTTCTTT. Translation: CASSQWFEAFF.

The CDR3 region has the DNA TGTGCCAGCAGCAGTAGGACAGGGGGCAACACCATATATTTT. Translation: CASSSRTGGNTIYF. The chain couples TRBV7-9 to TRBJ1-3; TRBD1 matches 11 bases. Germline V lookup: CDR1 SEHNR, CDR2 FQNEAQ (reference sequence). The CDR3 totals 14 residues. J gave up 7 bases and V 5 bases, and 4 bases lay outside the gene matches. Drawing the rest from reference TRBV7-9 and TRBJ1-3, the complete variable domain is DTGVSQNPRHKITKRGQNVTFRCDPISEHNRLYWYRQTLGQGPEFLTYFQNEAQLEKSRLLSDRFSAERPKGSFSTLEIQRTEQGDSAMYLCASSSRTGGNTIYFGEGSWLTVV.

The chain couples TRBV11-3 to TRBJ2-1; D call uncertain. The CDR3 sequence is 13 residues long. V lost 1 base, J lost 8 bases, and 9 bases lay in between. CDR1 is SGHNT, CDR2 YENEEA, per germline. The CDR3 loop reads CASSLAWWDEQFF. The CDR3 bases are TGTGCCAGCAGCTTAGCCTGGTGGGATGAGCAGTTCTTC.

Only one count was recorded for this clonotype. The rearrangement uses TRBV20-1 and TRBJ2-5, with D unresolved. This CDR3 spans 11 amino acids. Germline V gene data show CDR1 as DFQATT and CDR2 as SNEGSKA (reference sequence). The germline V and J ends were trimmed by 7 bases and 4 bases, with 10 bases remaining between them. CDR3 in amino acids: CSVMVGETQYF. The CDR3 DNA reads TGCAGTGTTATGGTCGGAGAGACCCAGTACTTC.